The T cell receptor (beta chain) described here comes from a study of T-cell reconstitution after alpha-beta-depleted transplantation in children. Study outcomes and limitations: Most T-cell counts and diversity one year after the transplant came from T cells that were newly produced. The study reportedly traced alpha-beta T cells about two months after transplant to several hundred expanded graft clones. Recipient T cells and thymic progenitors that survived gave rise to the high TCRbeta diversity observed at day 60 in some patients.

This clonotype was seen ten or more times. The antigen is not known. Unique molecular identifiers were used to barcode this TCRbeta library. TCRdb reprocessed the PCR reads with MiXCR, giving one entry per CDR3 protein. The repertoire holds about 600,000 distinct CDR3 sequences, with around 13% as singletons. Losses at the gene ends were 2 bases for V and 5 bases for J; bases not matched to a gene: 5. This CDR3 has 14 residues. CDR1 is SGHRS, CDR2 YFSETQ, per germline. The clonotype comes from a male patient younger than 18 who had a stem cell transplant for acute myeloid leukemia, so the T cells may come from the graft donor. V usage is TRBV5-1 and J usage is TRBJ2-7; 9 nucleotides agree with TRBD1. Sequences were derived from PBMCs, mostly from graft donor cells, sampled 360 days after TCRalphabeta/CD19-depleted stem cell transplant. CDR3 coding DNA: TGCGCCAGCAGCTTCCGGACAGGGGTTAACGAGCAGTACTTC. It translates to CASSFRTGVNEQYF.